These 10 T cell receptor beta chains share one sample of origin, sequenced in a study of blood T cell repertoires in COVID-19. Method: immunoSEQ multiplex PCR; TCRdb's copy keeps in-frame clones and lacks some. The data contain about 200,000 clones, roughly 94% of them singletons. Material: peripheral blood. Receptors were obtained from a man younger than 45 with COVID-19, enrolled during active disease.

V is TRBV4-2 and J is TRBJ1-2, with TRBD1 matching over 9 bases. This CDR3 comprises 15 residues. Germline CDR1 is LGHNA and CDR2 is YNFKEQ. J lost 6 bases, V lost 0 bases, and 5 bases had no gene match. As DNA, the CDR3 is TGTGCCAGCAGCCAAGATGGGGGACAGGGTCATGGCTACACCTTC. It encodes CASSQDGGQGHGYTF.

The chain uses TRBV5-4 and TRBJ2-7; perhaps TRBD1 as D (6 bases). The CDR3 has 16 amino acids. The germline V gene has CDR1 SGHNT and CDR2 YYREEE (reference sequence). Trimming removed 0 bases at V and 3 bases at J, with 16 bases between. CDR3 nucleotide sequence: TGTGCCAGCAGCTTGGCGATTAGGACAGCAAACTACGAGCAGTACTTC. Amino acid sequence: CASSLAIRTANYEQYF.

The V gene is TRBV18, the J gene TRBJ1-1; D is uncertain. Per the germline V gene, CDR1 is KGHSH and CDR2 is LQKENI. Trimming stripped 0 bases from V and 3 bases from J, with 5 bases between. The CDR3 sequence is 13 residues long. CDR3 loop: CASSPPQYTEAFF. As DNA, the CDR3 is TGTGCCAGCTCACCACCGCAGTACACTGAAGCTTTCTTT.

This chain uses TRBV21-1 with TRBJ1-2; the table gives TRBD1 as D, unverified against the DNA. TRBV21-1 is reported as a pseudogene. The CDR3 loop spans 16 amino acids. The CDR3 sequence is CASSNPDRAVIYGYTF. CDR3 in DNA: TGTGCCAGCAGCAATCCGGACAGGGCGGTTATCTATGGCTACACCTTC.

The rearrangement uses TRBV28 and TRBJ2-1; 9 bases match TRBD1. Germline CDR1 reads MDHEN; CDR2 reads SYDVKM. This CDR3 comprises 14 residues. Losses at the gene ends were 6 bases for V and 0 bases for J; bases not matched to a gene: 0. The CDR3 region is CASRTGGSYNEQFF. In DNA form, the CDR3 reads TGTGCCAGCAGGACAGGGGGCTCCTACAATGAGCAGTTCTTC.

The gene calls are TRBV4-2 and TRBJ1-1; 9 bases are a match to TRBD1. Trimming took 3 bases from V and 1 from J; bases not matched to a gene: 3. The CDR3 is made up of 15 amino acids. The germline gives CDR1 LGHNA, CDR2 YNFKEQ. The CDR3 nucleotides are TGTGCCAGCAGCCAGGAACAGGGGGCGAACACTGAAGCTTTCTTT. It translates to CASSQEQGANTEAFF.

The gene calls are TRBV28 and TRBJ2-5; TRBD2 is a possible D gene (6 bases). The CDR3 runs to 14 residues. Trimming removed 1 base at V and 5 bases at J, with 11 bases between. CDR1 and CDR2 from the germline V gene are MDHEN and SYDVKM. CDR3 loop: CASSLSARGETQYF. For the CDR3, the DNA is TGTGCCAGCAGTTTATCCGCCCGGGGGGAGACCCAGTACTTC.

The genes are TRBV6-2 or TRBV6-3 and TRBJ2-3; D not resolved. The CDR3 has 14 residues. Germline-derived CDR1 and CDR2 are MNHEY and SVGEGT. Between the trimmed V and J ends, which lost 2 bases and 1 base, there was a span of 7 bases. The CDR3 loop reads CASSYEVGTDTQYF. CDR3 nucleotide sequence: TGTGCCAGCAGTTACGAGGTGGGCACAGATACGCAGTATTTT.

This chain joins TRBV19 and TRBJ2-2; D is possibly TRBD1 (6 bases). Germline CDR1 and CDR2: LNHDA and SQIVND (reference sequence). This CDR3 is 15 amino acids long. Between the trimmed V and J ends, which lost 0 bases and 7 bases, there was a span of 12 bases. CDR3 loop: CASSIEGGHNGELFF. The CDR3 DNA follows: TGTGCCAGTAGTATAGAAGGGGGACACAACGGGGAGCTGTTTTTT. Using reference TRBV19 and TRBJ2-2 for the parts outside the CDR3, the full variable domain is DGGITQSPKYLFRKEGQNVTLSCEQNLNHDAMYWYRQDPGQGLRLIYYSQIVNDFQKGDIAEGYSVSREKKESFPLTVTSAQKNPTAFYLCASSIEGGHNGELFFGEGSRLTVL.

This chain links TRBV27 with TRBJ2-1, with 8 bases matching TRBD1. The J segment lost 0 bases and the V segment lost 8 bases, leaving 3 bases of the junction unmatched. Germline V lookup: CDR1 MNHEY, CDR2 SMNVEV (reference sequence). This CDR3 has 14 residues. This chain's CDR3 is CASGQGSSYNEQFF. CDR3 DNA sequence: TGTGCCAGCGGACAGGGTAGCTCCTACAATGAGCAGTTCTTC.